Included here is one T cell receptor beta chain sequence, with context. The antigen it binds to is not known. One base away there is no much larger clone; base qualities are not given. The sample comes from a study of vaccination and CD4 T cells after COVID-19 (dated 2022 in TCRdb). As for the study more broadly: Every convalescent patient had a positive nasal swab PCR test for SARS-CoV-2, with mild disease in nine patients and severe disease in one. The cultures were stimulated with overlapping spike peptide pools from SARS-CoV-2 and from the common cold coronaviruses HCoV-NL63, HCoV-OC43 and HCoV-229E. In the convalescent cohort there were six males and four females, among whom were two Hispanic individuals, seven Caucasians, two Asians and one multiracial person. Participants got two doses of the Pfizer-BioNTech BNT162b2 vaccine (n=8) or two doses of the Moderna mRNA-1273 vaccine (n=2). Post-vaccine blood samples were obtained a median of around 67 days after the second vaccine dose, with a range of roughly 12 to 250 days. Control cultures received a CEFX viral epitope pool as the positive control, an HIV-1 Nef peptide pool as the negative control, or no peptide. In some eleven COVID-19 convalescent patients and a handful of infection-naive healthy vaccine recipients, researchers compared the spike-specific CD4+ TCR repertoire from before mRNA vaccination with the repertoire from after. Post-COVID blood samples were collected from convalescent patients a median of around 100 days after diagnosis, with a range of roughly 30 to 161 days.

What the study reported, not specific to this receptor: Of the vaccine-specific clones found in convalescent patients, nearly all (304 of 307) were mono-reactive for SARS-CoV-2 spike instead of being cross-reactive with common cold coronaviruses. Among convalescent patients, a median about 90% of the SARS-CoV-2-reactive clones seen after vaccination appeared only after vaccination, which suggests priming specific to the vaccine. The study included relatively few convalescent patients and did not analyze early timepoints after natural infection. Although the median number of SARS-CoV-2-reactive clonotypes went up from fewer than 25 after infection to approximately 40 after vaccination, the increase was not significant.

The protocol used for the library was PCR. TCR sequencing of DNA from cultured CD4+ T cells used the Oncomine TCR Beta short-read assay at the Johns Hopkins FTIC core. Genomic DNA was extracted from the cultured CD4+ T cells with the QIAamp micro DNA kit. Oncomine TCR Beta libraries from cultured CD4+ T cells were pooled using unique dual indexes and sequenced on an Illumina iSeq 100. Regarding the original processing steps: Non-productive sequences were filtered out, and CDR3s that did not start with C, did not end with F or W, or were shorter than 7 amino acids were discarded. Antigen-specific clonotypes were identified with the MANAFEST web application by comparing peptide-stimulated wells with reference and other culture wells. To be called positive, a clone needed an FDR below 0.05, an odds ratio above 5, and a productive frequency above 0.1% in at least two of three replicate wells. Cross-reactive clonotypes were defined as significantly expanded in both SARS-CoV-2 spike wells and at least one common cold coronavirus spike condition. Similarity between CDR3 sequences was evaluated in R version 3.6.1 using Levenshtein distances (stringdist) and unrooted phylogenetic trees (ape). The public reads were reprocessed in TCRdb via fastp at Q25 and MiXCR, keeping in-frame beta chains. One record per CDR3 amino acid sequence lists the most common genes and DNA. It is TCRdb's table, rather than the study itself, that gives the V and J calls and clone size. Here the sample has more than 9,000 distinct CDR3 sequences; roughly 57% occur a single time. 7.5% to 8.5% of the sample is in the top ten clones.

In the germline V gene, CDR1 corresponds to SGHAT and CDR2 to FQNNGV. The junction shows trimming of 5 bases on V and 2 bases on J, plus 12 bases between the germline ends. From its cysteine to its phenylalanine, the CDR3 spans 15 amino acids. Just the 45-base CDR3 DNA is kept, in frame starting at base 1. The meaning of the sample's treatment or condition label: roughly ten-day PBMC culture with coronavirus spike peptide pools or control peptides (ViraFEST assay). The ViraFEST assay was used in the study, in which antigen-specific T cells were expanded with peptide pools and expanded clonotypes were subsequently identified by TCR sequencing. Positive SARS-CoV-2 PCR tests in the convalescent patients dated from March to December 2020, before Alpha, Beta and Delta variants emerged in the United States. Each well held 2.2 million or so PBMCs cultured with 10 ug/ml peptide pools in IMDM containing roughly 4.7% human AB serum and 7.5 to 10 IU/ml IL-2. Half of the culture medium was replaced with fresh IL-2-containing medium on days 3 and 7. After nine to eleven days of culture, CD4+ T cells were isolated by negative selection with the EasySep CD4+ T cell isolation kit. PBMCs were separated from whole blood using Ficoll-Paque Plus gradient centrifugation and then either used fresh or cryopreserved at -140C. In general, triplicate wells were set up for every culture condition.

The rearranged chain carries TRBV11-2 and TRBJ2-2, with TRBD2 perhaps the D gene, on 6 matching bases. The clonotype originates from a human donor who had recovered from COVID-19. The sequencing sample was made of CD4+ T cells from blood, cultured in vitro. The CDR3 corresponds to CASSPLAVNTGELFF. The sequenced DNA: TGTGCCAGCAGCCCTTTAGCGGTAAACACCGGGGAGCTGTTTTTT.